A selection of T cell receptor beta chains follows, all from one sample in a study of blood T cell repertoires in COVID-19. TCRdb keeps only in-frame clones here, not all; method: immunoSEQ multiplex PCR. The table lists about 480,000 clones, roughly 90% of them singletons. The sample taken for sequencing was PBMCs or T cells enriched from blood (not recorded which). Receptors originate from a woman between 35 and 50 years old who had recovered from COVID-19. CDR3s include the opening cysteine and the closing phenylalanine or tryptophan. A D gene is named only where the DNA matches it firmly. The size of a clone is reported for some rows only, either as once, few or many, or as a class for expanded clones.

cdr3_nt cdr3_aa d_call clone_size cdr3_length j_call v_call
TGTGCCAGCAGCCCCGGACAGGGGCCGTACGAGCAGTACTTC CASSPGQGPYEQYF TRBD1 - 14 TRBJ2-7 TRBV27
TGTGCCAGCAGTTACCCCACGGGACAGGGCCCGACTGAAGCTTTCTTT CASSYPTGQGPTEAFF TRBD1 - 16 TRBJ1-1 TRBV6-2/TRBV6-3
TGTGCCAGCAGCTTAGATGGGACAGGTCCTTACGAGCAGTACTTC CASSLDGTGPYEQYF TRBD1 once 15 TRBJ2-7 TRBV7-8
TGTGCCAGCTCACTAGGGACTAGCCGCGAGCAGTACTTC CASSLGTSREQYF TRBD2 once 13 TRBJ2-7 TRBV18
TGTGCCAGCAGCCCGAGGACTCGCCGAGCGGGAGTTTTCGAGCAGTACTTC CASSPRTRRAGVFEQYF TRBD2 - 17 TRBJ2-7 TRBV11-3
TGTGCCAGTAGTATAACGGCCCCCGGGTGGGCTTTCTTT CASSITAPGWAFF - - 13 TRBJ1-1 TRBV19
TGTGCCAGTACTACAGGGATCGGGGAGCTGTTTTTT CASTTGIGELFF - - 12 TRBJ2-2 TRBV19
TGCGCCAGCAGCCAAGAGGCAGGGGGGCCGGGCAATGAGCAGTTCTTC CASSQEAGGPGNEQFF - - 16 TRBJ2-1 TRBV4-3
TGTGCCAGCAGTTACGGACAGGGGGGCACCGGGGAGCTGTTTTTT CASSYGQGGTGELFF TRBD1 - 15 TRBJ2-2 TRBV6-5
TGTGCCAGCAGTTTTCGATACAGGGGGAAGAGTGGCTACACCTTC CASSFRYRGKSGYTF TRBD1 - 15 TRBJ1-2 TRBV27
TGTGCCAGCAGCCAAGTAGCCGGGACTAGCGGGAGGGCAGACAATGAGCAGTTCTTC CASSQVAGTSGRADNEQFF TRBD2 - 19 TRBJ2-1 TRBV3-1/TRBV3-2
TGTGCCAGTAGTCTAGCGGGAGGGCCTTCGGAGACCCAGTACTTC CASSLAGGPSETQYF TRBD2 - 15 TRBJ2-5 TRBV19
TGCGCCAGCAGCCAAGATCGGGTAATCGGAACTAATGAAAAACTGTTTTTT CASSQDRVIGTNEKLFF - - 17 TRBJ1-4 TRBV4-3
TGTGCCAGCAGCTTATCAGGAGGGGACCGAAAACTGTTTTTT CASSLSGGDRKLFF - - 14 TRBJ1-4 TRBV7-9
TGTGCCAGCAGCCATTCCCAAACGGGAGAGGGGGAGCAGTACTTC CASSHSQTGEGEQYF - - 15 TRBJ2-7 TRBV4-2
TGTGCCAGCAGCTTAGGGCGGGAGGGTAACAATGAGCAGTTCTTC CASSLGREGNNEQFF TRBD2 - 15 TRBJ2-1 TRBV7-9